This TCR beta chain emerged from a study of T cells of healthy individuals. This clonotype was found many times. In TCRdb, the 5' RACE reads were re-called with MiXCR into one record per CDR3 protein. Of tens of thousands of distinct CDR3 sequences listed, 4% to 5.5% were seen once; the top ten hold over 9%. This TCR was recovered from a human donor in good health.

The CDR3, as DNA: TGTGCCAGCAGCCTATCTTATCGATACGAGCAGTACTTC. This codes for CASSLSYRYEQYF. This chain uses TRBV3-1 with TRBJ2-7; D gene unclear. Germline lookup yields CDR1 LGHDT and CDR2 YNNKEL (reference sequence). The CDR3 is 13 residues long. V was clipped by 4 bases and J by 4 bases, with 11 bases between them.